This T cell receptor (beta chain) was profiled in a study of blood T cell repertoires in COVID-19. About the research overall: Whether acute or convalescent, the COVID-19 samples came from the United States, Italy and Spain. Nucleic acid was either cDNA or gDNA, and it came from T cells, B-cell-depleted T cells, or PBMCs.

The germline V gene encodes CDR1 MGHRA and CDR2 YSYEKL. This CDR3 spans 16 amino acids. With V trimmed by 1 base and J by 5 bases, 6 bases remained unmatched. As originally analysed: Reference gene primer amplification gave nucleated cell count estimates. Sequenced by immunoSEQ multiplex PCR; TCRdb stores in-frame clones only, minus some. V and J calls plus clone size are reproduced from that table; the DNA served to infer D and trimming. Of fewer than 40,000 clones in the sample, approximately 85% are singletons; the top ten hold roughly 9.7%. Sequencing was performed on peripheral blood. This chain joins TRBV4-1 and TRBJ2-5, with 11 bases fitting TRBD2. The source of this sequence is a human donor in a cohort sampled during active COVID-19. This chain's CDR3 is CASSQASSGGRETQYF. The CDR3 nucleotides are TGCGCCAGCAGCCAAGCCTCTAGCGGGGGGAGGGAGACCCAGTACTTC.